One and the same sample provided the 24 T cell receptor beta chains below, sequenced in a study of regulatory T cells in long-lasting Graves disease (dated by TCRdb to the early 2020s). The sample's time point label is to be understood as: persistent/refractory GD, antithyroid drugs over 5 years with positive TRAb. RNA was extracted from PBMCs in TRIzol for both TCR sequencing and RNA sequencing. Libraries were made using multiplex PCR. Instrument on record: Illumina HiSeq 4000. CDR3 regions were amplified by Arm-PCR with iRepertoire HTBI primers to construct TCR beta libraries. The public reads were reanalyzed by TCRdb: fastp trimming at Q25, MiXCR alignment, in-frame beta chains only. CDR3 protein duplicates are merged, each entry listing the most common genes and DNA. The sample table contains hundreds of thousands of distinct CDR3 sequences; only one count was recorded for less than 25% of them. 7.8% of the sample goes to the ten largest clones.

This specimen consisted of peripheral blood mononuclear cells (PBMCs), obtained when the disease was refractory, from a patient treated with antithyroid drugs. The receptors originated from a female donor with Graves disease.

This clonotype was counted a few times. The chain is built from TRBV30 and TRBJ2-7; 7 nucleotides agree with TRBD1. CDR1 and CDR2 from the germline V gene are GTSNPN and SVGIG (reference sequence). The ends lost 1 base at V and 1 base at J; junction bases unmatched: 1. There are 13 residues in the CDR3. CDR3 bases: TGTGCCTGGAGTGCGGGACAGTCCTACGAGCAGTACTTC. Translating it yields CAWSAGQSYEQYF.

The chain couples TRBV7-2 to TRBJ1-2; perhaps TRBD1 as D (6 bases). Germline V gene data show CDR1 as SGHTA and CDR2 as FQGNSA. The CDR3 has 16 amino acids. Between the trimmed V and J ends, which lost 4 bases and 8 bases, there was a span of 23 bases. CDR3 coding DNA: TGTGCCAGCAGCTCCCATAGAGCAAACAGGGTTAGGGGCTACACCTTC. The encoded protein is CASSSHRANRVRGYTF.

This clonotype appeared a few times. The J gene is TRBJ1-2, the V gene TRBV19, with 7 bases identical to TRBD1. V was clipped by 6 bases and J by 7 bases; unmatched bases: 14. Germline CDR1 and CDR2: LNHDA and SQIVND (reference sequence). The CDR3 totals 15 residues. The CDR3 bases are TGTGCCAGTAGCCCCTACCGGGACAGTCAGTCTGGCTACACCTTC. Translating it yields CASSPYRDSQSGYTF.

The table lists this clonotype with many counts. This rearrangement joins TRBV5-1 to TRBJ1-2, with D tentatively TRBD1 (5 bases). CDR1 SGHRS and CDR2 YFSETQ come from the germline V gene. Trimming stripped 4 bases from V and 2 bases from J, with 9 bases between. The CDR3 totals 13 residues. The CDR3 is CASSGQTNYGYTF. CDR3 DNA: TGCGCCAGCAGCGGACAAACCAACTATGGCTACACCTTC. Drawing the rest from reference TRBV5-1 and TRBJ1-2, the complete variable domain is KAGVTQTPRYLIKTRGQQVTLSCSPISGHRSVSWYQQTPGQGLQFLFEYFSETQRNKGNFPGRFSGRQFSNSRSEMNVSTLELGDSALYLCASSGQTNYGYTFGSGTRLTVV.

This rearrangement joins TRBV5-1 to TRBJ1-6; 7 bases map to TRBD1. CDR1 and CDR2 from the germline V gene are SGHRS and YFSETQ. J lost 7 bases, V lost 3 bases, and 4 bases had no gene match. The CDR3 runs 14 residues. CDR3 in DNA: TGCGCCAGCAGCTGGGGACAGCTAAATTCACCCCTCCACTTT. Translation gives CASSWGQLNSPLHF.

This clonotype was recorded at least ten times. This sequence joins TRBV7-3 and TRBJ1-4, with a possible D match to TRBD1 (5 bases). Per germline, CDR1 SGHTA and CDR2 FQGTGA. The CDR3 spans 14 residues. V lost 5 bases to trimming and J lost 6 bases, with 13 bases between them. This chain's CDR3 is CASSAQGGDEKLFF. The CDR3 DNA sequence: TGTGCCAGCAGCGCCCAGGGAGGAGATGAAAAACTGTTTTTT.

CDR3 nucleotide sequence: TGCAGTGGCCAGGGGGCCGCCGTCGGGTACGAGCAGTACTTC. Translated, it gives CSGQGAAVGYEQYF. The V call is TRBV20-1, the J call TRBJ2-7, with TRBD1 matching over 8 bases. The CDR3 is made up of 14 amino acids. Trimming took 7 bases from V and 4 from J; bases not matched to a gene: 12. The germline CDR1 and CDR2 sequences are DFQATT and SNEGSKA (reference sequence).

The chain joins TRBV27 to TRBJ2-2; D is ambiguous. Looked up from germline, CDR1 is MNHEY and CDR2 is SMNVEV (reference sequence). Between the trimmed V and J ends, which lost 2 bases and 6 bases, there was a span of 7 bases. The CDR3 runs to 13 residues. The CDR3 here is CASSLLDPGELFF. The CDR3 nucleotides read TGTGCCAGCAGTTTACTAGACCCCGGGGAGCTGTTTTTT.

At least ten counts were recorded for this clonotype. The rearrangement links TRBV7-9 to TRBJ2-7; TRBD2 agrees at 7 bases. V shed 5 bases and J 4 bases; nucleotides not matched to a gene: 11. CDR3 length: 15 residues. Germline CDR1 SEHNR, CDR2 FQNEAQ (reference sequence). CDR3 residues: CASSPRRAGLYEQYF. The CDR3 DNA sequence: TGTGCCAGCAGCCCCAGGAGAGCGGGGTTATACGAGCAGTACTTC.

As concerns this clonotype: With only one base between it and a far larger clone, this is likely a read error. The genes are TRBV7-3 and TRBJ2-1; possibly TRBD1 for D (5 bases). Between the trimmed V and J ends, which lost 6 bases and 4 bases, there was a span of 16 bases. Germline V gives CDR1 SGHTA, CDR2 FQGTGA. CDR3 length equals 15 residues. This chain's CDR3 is CASSLRIGAYNEQFF. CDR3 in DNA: TGTGCCAGCAGTTTACGGATAGGGGCGTACAATGAGCAGTTCTTC.

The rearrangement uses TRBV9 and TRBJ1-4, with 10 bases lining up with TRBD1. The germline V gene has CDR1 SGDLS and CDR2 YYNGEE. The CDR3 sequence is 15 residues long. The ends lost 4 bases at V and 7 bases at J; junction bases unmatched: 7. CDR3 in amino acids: CASSTTGTGAEKLFF. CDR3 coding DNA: TGTGCCAGCAGCACCACCGGGACAGGGGCTGAAAAACTGTTTTTT.

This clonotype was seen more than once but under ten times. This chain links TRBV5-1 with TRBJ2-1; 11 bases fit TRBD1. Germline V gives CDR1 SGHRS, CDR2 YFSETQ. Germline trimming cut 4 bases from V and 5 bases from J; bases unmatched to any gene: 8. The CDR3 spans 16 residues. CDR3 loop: CASSPRRDRGNNEQFF. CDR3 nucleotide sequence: TGCGCCAGCAGCCCCCGCCGGGACAGGGGGAACAATGAGCAGTTCTTC.

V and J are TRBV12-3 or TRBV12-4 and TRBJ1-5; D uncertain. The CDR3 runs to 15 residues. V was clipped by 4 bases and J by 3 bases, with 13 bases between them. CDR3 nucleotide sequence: TGTGCCAGCAGTTCCCCTGGGCAGAACAATCAGCCCCAGCATTTT. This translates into CASSSPGQNNQPQHF.

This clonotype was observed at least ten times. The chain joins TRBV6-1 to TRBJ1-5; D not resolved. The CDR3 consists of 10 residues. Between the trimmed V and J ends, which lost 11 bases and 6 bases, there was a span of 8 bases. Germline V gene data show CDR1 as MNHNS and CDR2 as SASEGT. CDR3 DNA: TGTGCCCTCACGGCTCAGCCCCAGCATTTT. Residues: CALTAQPQHF.

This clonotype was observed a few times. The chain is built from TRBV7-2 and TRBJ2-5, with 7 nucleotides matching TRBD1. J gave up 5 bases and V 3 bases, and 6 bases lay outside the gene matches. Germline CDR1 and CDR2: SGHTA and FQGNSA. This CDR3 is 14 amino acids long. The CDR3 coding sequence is TGTGCCAGCAGCTTTAGGGGGCGGGTGGAGACCCAGTACTTC. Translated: CASSFRGRVETQYF.

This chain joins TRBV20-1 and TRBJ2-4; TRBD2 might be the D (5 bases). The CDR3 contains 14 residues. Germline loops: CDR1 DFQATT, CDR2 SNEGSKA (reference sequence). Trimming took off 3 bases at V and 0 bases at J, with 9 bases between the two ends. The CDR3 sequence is CSARDFLAKNIQYF. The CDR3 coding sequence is TGCAGTGCTAGGGACTTCTTAGCCAAAAACATTCAGTACTTC.

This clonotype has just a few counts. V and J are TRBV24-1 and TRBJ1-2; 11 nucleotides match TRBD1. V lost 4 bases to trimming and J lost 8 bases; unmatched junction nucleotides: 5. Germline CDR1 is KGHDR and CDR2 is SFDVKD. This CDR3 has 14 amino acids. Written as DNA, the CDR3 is TGTGCCACCAGTGACCCAGGACAGGGGGCGGGCTACACCTTC. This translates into CATSDPGQGAGYTF.

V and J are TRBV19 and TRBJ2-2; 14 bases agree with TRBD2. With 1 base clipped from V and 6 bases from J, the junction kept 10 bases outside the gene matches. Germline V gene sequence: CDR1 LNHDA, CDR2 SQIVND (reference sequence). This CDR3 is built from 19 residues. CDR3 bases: TGTGCCAGTAGTATAGCGCCACCCGGGACTAGCGGGAGATCCGGGGAGCTGTTTTTT. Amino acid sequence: CASSIAPPGTSGRSGELFF. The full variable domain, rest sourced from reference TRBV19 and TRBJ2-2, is DGGITQSPKYLFRKEGQNVTLSCEQNLNHDAMYWYRQDPGQGLRLIYYSQIVNDFQKGDIAEGYSVSREKKESFPLTVTSAQKNPTAFYLCASSIAPPGTSGRSGELFFGEGSRLTVL.

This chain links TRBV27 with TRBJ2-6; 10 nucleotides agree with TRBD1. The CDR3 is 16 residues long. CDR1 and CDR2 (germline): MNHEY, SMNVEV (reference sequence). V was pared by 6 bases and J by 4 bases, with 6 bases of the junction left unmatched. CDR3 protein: CASSPRQGAGANVLTF. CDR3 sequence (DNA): TGTGCCAGCAGCCCTCGACAGGGGGCAGGGGCCAACGTCCTGACTTTC.

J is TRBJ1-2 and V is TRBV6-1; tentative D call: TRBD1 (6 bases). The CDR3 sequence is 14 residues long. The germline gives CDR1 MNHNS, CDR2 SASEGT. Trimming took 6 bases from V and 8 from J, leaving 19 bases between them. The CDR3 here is CASRARDRYAGYTF. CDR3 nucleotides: TGTGCCAGCAGAGCCCGCGACAGGTACGCGGGCTACACCTTC.

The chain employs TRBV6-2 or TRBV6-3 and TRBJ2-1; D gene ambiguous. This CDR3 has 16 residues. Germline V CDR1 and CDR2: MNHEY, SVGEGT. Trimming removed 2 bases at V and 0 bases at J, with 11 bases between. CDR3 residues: CASSYLELFSYNEQFF. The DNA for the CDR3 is TGTGCCAGCAGTTACCTGGAGCTATTCTCCTACAATGAGCAGTTCTTC.

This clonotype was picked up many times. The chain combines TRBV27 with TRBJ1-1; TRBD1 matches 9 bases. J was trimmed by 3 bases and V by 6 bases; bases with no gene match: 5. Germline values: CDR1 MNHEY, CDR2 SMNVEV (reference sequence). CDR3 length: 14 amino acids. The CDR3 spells CASRPRDRDTEAFF. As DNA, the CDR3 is TGTGCCAGCAGGCCCCGGGACAGGGACACTGAAGCTTTCTTT.

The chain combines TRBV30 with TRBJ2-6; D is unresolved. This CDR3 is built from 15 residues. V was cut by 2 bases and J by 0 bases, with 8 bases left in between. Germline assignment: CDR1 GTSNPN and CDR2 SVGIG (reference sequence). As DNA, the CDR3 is TGTGCCTGGAGTATTGGCACCTCTGGGGCCAACGTCCTGACTTTC. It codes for CAWSIGTSGANVLTF.

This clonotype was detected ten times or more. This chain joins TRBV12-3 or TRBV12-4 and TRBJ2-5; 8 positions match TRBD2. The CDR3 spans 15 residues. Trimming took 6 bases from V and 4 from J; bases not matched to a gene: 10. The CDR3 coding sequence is TGTGCCAGCAGCCAAACGGGCGGGAGGCCAGAGACCCAGTACTTC. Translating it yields CASSQTGGRPETQYF.